This TCR beta chain was sequenced during a study of CD8+CD57+ T cells in acquired aplastic anemia. The overall study: The study obtained an average of approximately 3 ug of DNA from sorted CD4+ and CD8+ cells.

This clonotype occurred many times. Antigen: not known. The template for TCR beta VDJ and CDR3 sequence profiling was genomic DNA. Using its own MiXCR run on the reads, TCRdb lists one record per CDR3 protein. The data contain about 270,000 distinct CDR3 sequences, approximately 56% of them singletons. CDR3 length: 15 residues. Germline CDR1 LGHDT, CDR2 YNNKEL (reference sequence). V dropped 1 base and J dropped 5; count of bases not matched to a gene: 7. Findings of the study overall: Levels of CD8+ Simpson's diversity were not significantly distinct in patients versus controls. Around 30 sequences, all CD8+ CDR3, were shared between patients and controls.

The genes are TRBV3-1 and TRBJ1-1, with 7 bases matching TRBD1. The sample consisted of sorted CD4+, CD8+, or CD8+CD57+ T cells (not recorded which) from PBMCs. This TCR derives from a human donor with severe aplastic anemia or a healthy control (not recorded which). DNA for the CDR3: TGTGCCAGCAGCCAAGGTCCACAGGGGAGGACTGAAGCTTTCTTT. Translated: CASSQGPQGRTEAFF.